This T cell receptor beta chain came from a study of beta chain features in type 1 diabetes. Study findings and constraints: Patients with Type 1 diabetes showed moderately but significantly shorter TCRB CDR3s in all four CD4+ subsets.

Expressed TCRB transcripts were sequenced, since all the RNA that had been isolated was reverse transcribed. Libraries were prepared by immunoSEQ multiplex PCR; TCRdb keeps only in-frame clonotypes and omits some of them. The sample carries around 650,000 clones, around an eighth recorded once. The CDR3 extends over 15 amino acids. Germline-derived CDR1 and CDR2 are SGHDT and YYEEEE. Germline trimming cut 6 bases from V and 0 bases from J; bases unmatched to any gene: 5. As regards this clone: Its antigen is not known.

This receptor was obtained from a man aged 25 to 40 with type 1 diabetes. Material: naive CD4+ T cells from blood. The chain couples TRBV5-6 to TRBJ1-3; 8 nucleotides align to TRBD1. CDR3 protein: CASTGDRSSGNTIYF. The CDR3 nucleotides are TGTGCCAGCACCGGGGACAGGAGCTCTGGAAACACCATATATTTT.